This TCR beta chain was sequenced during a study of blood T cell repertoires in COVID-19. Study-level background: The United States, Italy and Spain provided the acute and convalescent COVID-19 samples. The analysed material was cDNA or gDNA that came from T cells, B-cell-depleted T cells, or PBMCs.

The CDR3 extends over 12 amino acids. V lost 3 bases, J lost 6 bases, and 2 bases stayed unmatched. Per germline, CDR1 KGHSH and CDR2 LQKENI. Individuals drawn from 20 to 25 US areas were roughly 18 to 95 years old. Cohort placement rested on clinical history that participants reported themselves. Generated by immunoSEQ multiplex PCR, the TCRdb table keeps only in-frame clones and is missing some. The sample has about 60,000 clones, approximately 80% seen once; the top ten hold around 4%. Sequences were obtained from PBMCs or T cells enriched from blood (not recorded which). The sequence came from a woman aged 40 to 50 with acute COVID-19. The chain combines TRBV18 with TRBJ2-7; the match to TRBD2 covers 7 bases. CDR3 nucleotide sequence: TGTGCCAGCTCACCGGGAGGGCTCGAGCAGTACTTC. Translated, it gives CASSPGGLEQYF.